The rows below give T cell receptor beta chains drawn from one sample of a study of blood T cell repertoires in COVID-19. This table comes from immunoSEQ multiplex PCR, and its TCRdb copy is limited to in-frame clones, with some not included. The repertoire holds roughly 340,000 clones, over 75% seen once, with roughly 1% in the top ten. Sequencing was carried out using PBMCs or T cells enriched from blood (not recorded which). The receptors derive from a man younger than 30 who had recovered from COVID-19. Both conserved end residues are part of each CDR3. A D gene is named only where the DNA matches it firmly. Size is omitted from some rows. Given values are once, few, many or a class for expanded clones.

d_gene,j_gene,abundance,v_gene,CDR3nt,CDR3aa
TRBD1,TRBJ2-1,NA,TRBV6-6,TGTGCCAGCAGTCCTCGACCGGGACAGGGACCCAATGAGCAGTTCTTC,CASSPRPGQGPNEQFF
NA,TRBJ2-5,NA,TRBV28,TGTGCCAGTAACCCTCTAGGGGGCCAAGAGACCCAGTACTTC,CASNPLGGQETQYF
NA,TRBJ1-5,NA,TRBV19,TGTGCCAGTAGTCGGGACTCTGCTCAGAATCAGCCCCAGCATTTT,CASSRDSAQNQPQHF
NA,TRBJ1-1,NA,TRBV7-2,TGTGCCAGCAGCTTAAATTTATTGGGGACAGAAGCTTTCTTT,CASSLNLLGTEAFF
TRBD1,TRBJ2-1,NA,TRBV10-2,TGCGCCAGCAGCGGGACAGGGGCCCTTAGGAGTGAGCAGTTCTTC,CASSGTGALRSEQFF
NA,TRBJ2-3,NA,TRBV7-9,TGTGCCAGCCGGCGGGACTCAGGGACAGATACGCAGTATTTT,CASRRDSGTDTQYF
TRBD1,TRBJ2-3,NA,TRBV19,TGTGCCAGTAGTATGGGACAGAGCACAGATACGCAGTATTTT,CASSMGQSTDTQYF
TRBD1,TRBJ2-1,once,TRBV14,TGTGCCAGCAGCCAAACGGGACAGGGGATTGGCAATGAGCAGTTCTTC,CASSQTGQGIGNEQFF
NA,TRBJ1-3,NA,TRBV12-5,TGTGCTAGTGGTGCAACCTCACTGAACACCATATATTTT,CASGATSLNTIYF
NA,TRBJ2-1,NA,TRBV11-3,TGTGCCAGCAGCTTAACCGGGAATGAGCAGTTCTTC,CASSLTGNEQFF
NA,TRBJ2-2,NA,TRBV6-5,TGTGCCAGCAAGCAGGGGGAGGTTACCGGGGAGCTGTTTTTT,CASKQGEVTGELFF
NA,TRBJ2-7,NA,TRBV2,TGTGCCAGCGGACGGGAGACCTACGAGCAGTACTTC,CASGRETYEQYF
TRBD1,TRBJ1-2,few,TRBV4-2,TGTGCCAGCAGCCAAGGGGGACAGGGGAATTCTTATGGCTACACCTTC,CASSQGGQGNSYGYTF
NA,TRBJ2-7,NA,TRBV28,TGTGCCAGCAGGGCGGAGGGCCGCCGTACCTACGAGCAGTACTTC,CASRAEGRRTYEQYF
NA,TRBJ1-1,NA,TRBV7-9,TGTGCCAGCAGCTTAGTTGGCGCACTACACACTGAAGCTTTCTTT,CASSLVGALHTEAFF
NA,TRBJ2-6,few,TRBV5-1,TGCGCCAGCAGCTTTCGAGCTGGGGCCAACGTCCTGACTTTC,CASSFRAGANVLTF
NA,TRBJ2-6,NA,TRBV19,TGTGCCAGTATCACTTCCGGGGCCAACGTCCTGACTTTC,CASITSGANVLTF
NA,TRBJ1-1,NA,TRBV6-5,TGTGCCAGCAAAAACAGGGTAGTGAACACTGAAGCTTTCTTT,CASKNRVVNTEAFF
NA,TRBJ2-7,NA,TRBV7-6,TGTGCCAGCAGCTTAGAGAGAGGCTATACCTACGAGCAGTACTTC,CASSLERGYTYEQYF
NA,TRBJ1-4,NA,TRBV21-1,TGTGCCAGCAGCAAAGTGGAGGGTAAGAGTGAAAAACTGTTTTTT,CASSKVEGKSEKLFF
TRBD1,TRBJ1-5,NA,TRBV11-2,TGTGCCAGCAGTCATAACAGGGGAGATCAGCCCCAGCATTTT,CASSHNRGDQPQHF
NA,TRBJ1-4,once,TRBV4-2,TGTGCCAGCAGCCAAGGTGGAGGGTCAACTAATGAAAAACTGTTTTTT,CASSQGGGSTNEKLFF
NA,TRBJ1-2,NA,TRBV7-9,TGTGCCAGCAGCTATGAGGGTGGCTACACCTTC,CASSYEGGYTF
NA,TRBJ1-1,few,TRBV18,TGTGCCAGCTCACCACCCCACATCCAGAACACTGAAGCTTTCTTT,CASSPPHIQNTEAFF
NA,TRBJ2-2,once,TRBV6-5,TGTGCCAGCAGTTACCAGGGGAATCCCGGGGAGCTGTTTTTT,CASSYQGNPGELFF
NA,TRBJ1-6,few,TRBV9,TGTGCCAGCTCCCCCCTAGTGGGGCAGGACGATTCACCCCTCCACTTT,CASSPLVGQDDSPLHF
TRBD2,TRBJ2-5,once,TRBV11-2,TGTGCCAGCAGCTCTTCTAGCGGGAGTGGGGAGACCCAGTACTTC,CASSSSSGSGETQYF